The following is a T cell receptor beta chain sequence with its context. The antigen remains undetermined. The entry originates in a study of Ad26.COV2.S vaccination and SARS-CoV-2 variants. Across the study: Donor was in the COV1001 Ad26.COV2.S trial arm.

Treatment described: 15 to 20 received Ad26.COV2.S at low or high dose, single or two shots; roughly 5 received placebo; per-sample allocation not given. At day 63 after the first vaccine or placebo injection, samples were drawn. The study, taken as a whole, reports: Non-spike TCR breadth was similar in vaccine and placebo recipients. Recipients given vaccine exceeded placebo recipients in spike-specific TCR breadth.

This CDR3 is 12 amino acids long. From germline, CDR1 is KGHDR and CDR2 SFDVKD. Trimming stripped 3 bases from V and 6 bases from J, with 6 bases between. This table comes from immunoSEQ multiplex PCR, and its TCRdb copy is limited to in-frame clones, with some not included. The data show roughly 320,000 clones, with more than 70% seen just once and 1.9% held by the top ten. The V call is TRBV24-1, the J call TRBJ2-3; D not certain. The sequenced sample was peripheral blood, obtained in a trial of Ad26.COV2.S vaccine versus placebo. The TCR comes from a person between 18 and 59 years old who received the Ad26.COV2.S COVID-19 vaccine or a placebo. CDR3 residues: CATSDLVDTQYF. The CDR3 DNA follows: TGTGCCACCAGTGATCTAGTGGATACGCAGTATTTT.